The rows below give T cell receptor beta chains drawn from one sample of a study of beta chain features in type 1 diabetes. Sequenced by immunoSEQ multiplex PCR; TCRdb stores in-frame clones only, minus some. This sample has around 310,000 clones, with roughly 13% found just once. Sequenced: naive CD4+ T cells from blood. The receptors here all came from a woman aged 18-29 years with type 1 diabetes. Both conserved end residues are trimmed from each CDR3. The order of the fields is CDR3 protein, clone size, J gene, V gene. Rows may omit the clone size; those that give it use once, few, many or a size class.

ASSATGGLDEQY | few | TRBJ2-7 | TRBV19
ASSVLPTGDVGYGYT | - | TRBJ1-2 | TRBV18
ASSMNVEETYEQY | few | TRBJ2-7 | TRBV19
ASSLIPLAGGEQF | few | TRBJ2-1 | TRBV7-2
ASAHDRALNTGELF | few | TRBJ2-2 | TRBV19
ASSLGRGMLETQY | few | TRBJ2-5 | TRBV7-2
ASSGGIRATYEQY | many | TRBJ2-7 | TRBV5-4
ASSLVPGVGKY | few | TRBJ2-3 | TRBV7-9
ASRARDGYT | - | TRBJ1-2 | TRBV9
ASSLRGMKTQY | - | TRBJ2-5 | TRBV13
ASSSRTAHYNEQF | few | TRBJ2-1 | TRBV6-6
ASSFDRHTEAF | - | TRBJ1-1 | TRBV11-1
ASSQIPKGGKETQY | - | TRBJ2-5 | TRBV5-6
ASSPPTGYNGYT | - | TRBJ1-2 | TRBV18
ASSMWDYTGELF | - | TRBJ2-2 | TRBV19
ASRGDRTDYGYT | - | TRBJ1-2 | TRBV2
ASSDRSSTDTQY | - | TRBJ2-3 | TRBV6-1
ASSLAGRNNEQF | few | TRBJ2-1 | TRBV5-4
SVESDRGLGYT | - | TRBJ1-2 | TRBV29-1
ASSFSGGGETQY | - | TRBJ2-5 | TRBV7-9
SVEAVMNTEAF | - | TRBJ1-1 | TRBV29-1
ASSRGEGLYNEQF | - | TRBJ2-1 | TRBV7-2
ASSSPSGRGSYNEQF | few | TRBJ2-1 | TRBV5-4
ASSLGLAGYNEQF | - | TRBJ2-1 | TRBV5-1
ASSLEYTEAF | - | TRBJ1-1 | TRBV28
SVEAVGGTQY | - | TRBJ2-3 | TRBV29-1
SARGGTEAF | few | TRBJ1-1 | TRBV20-1
ASLRGQREGLYEQY | few | TRBJ2-7 | TRBV2
AWSGRIGGQF | few | TRBJ2-1 | TRBV30